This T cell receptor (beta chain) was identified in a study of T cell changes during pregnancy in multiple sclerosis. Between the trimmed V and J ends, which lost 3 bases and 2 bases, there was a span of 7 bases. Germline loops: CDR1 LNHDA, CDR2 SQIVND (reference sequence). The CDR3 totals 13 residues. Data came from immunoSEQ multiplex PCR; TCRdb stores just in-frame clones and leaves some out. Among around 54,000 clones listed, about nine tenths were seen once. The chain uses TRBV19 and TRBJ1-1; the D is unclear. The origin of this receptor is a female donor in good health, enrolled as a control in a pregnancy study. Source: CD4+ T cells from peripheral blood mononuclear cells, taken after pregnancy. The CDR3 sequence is CASSITTNTEAFF. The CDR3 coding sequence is TGTGCCAGTAGTATTACGACAAACACTGAAGCTTTCTTT.